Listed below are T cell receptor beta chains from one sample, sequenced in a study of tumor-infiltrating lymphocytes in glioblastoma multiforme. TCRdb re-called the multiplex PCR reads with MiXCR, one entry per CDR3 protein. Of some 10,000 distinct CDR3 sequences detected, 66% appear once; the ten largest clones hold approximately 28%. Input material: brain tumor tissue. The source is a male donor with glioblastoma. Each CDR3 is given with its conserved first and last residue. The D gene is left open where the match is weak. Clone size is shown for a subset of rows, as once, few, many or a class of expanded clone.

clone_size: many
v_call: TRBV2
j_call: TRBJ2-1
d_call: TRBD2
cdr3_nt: TGTGCTAGTAGCGGGAGTGGCGATGAGCAGTTCTTC
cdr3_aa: CASSGSGDEQFF

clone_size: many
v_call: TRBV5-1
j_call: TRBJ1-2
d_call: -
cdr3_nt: TGCGCCAGCAGCCTACAGCCTAACTATGGCTACACCTTC
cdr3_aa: CASSLQPNYGYTF

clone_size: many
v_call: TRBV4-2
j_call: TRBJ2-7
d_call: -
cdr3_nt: TGTGCCAGCAGCCAAGAAGACGACTCTCGGAAGTACTTC
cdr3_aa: CASSQEDDSRKYF

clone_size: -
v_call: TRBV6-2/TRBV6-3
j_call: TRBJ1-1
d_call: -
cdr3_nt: TGTGCCAGCAGTTTACCCTCCGCAGGCAACACTGAAGCTTTCTTT
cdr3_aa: CASSLPSAGNTEAFF

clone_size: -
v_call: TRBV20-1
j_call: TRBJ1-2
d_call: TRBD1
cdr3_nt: TGCAGTGCTGAAGACAGGGACGATATGTGGGGCTACATCTTC
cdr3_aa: CSAEDRDDMWGYIF

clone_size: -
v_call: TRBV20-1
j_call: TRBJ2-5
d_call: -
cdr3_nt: TGCAGTACTAGAGGGGATCGGCAGGGCTCAGGGGCCCAGTACTTC
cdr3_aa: CSTRGDRQGSGAQYF

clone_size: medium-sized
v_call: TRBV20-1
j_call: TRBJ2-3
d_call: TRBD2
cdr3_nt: TGCAGTGCTAGAACCGGGACTAGCGGAATAGATACGCAGTATTTT
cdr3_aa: CSARTGTSGIDTQYF

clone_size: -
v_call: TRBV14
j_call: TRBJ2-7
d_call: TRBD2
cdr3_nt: TGTGCCAGCAGCTTTGCGGCGGGAGCGGATTACGAGCAGTACTTC
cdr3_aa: CASSFAAGADYEQYF

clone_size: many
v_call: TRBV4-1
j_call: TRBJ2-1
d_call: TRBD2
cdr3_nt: TGCGCCAGCAGCCAAGAGGCTAGCGGGAGGGCCGTTCAGGGCAATGAGCAGTTCTTC
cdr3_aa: CASSQEASGRAVQGNEQFF

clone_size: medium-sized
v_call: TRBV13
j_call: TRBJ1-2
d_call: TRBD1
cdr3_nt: TGTGCCAGCAGCTTATTTTCGACAGGGGGTACCTATGGCTACACCTTC
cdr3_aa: CASSLFSTGGTYGYTF

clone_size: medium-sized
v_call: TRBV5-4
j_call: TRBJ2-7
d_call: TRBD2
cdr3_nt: TGTGCCAGCAGCTTAGCGGGAGGGCCCTACGAGCAGTACTTC
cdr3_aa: CASSLAGGPYEQYF

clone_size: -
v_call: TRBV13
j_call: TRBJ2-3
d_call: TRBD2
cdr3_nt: TGTGCCAGCAGCTCTAGCGGGAGACGGGGTACGCAGTATTTT
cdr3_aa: CASSSSGRRGTQYF

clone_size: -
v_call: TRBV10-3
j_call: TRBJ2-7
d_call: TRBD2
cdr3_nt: TGTGCCATCAGTGAGATTAGCGGGAGACTCATCCACGAGCAGTACTTC
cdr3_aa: CAISEISGRLIHEQYF

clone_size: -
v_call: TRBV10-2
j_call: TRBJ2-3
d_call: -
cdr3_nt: TGCGCCAGCAGTGAGGCAGGGACCGGGGCAGACACGCAGTATTTC
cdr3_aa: CASSEAGTGADTQYF

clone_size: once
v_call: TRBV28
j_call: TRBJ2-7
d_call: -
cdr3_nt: TGTGCCAGAAGGGTCACACAAACCTACGAGCAGTACTTC
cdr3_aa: CARRVTQTYEQYF

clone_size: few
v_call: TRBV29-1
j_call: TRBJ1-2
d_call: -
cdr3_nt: TGCAGCGTCCCTGCGGAGGTTATTAACTATGGCTACACCTTC
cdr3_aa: CSVPAEVINYGYTF